This T cell receptor (beta chain) was obtained from a study of CD8 T cells in ankylosing spondylitis. This clonotype was detected a few times. The antigen remains unidentified. Study-level findings and limits: Reports of some motif variants in reactive arthritis synovial fluid and blood predate this one. A TCR beta motif of roughly eight highly homologous variants appeared characteristic of ankylosing spondylitis blood.

CDR1 is MNHEY and CDR2 is SVGEGT in the germline V gene. The CDR3 is made up of 13 amino acids. V trimming: 2 bases; J trimming: 9 bases; junction bases outside the gene matches: 3. Quantitative barcoded 5'-RACE was used to prepare TCR beta libraries. Using its own MiXCR run on the 5' RACE reads, TCRdb lists one record per CDR3 protein. Among 650,000 to 800,000 distinct CDR3 sequences listed, 19% were seen once. The sequencing input was blood, either unsorted or a sorted T cell fraction (not recorded which). The receptor was derived from a male donor with ankylosing spondylitis. The V gene is TRBV6-2 or TRBV6-3, the J gene TRBJ2-7; 11 bases are shared with TRBD1. Here the CDR3 DNA reads TGTGCCAGCAGTTACGGGGACAGGGGGAGGCAGTACTTC. This codes for CASSYGDRGRQYF.